Each of the 2 T cell receptor beta chains below was sequenced from the same sample in a study of T cells in Graves' hyperthyroidism and ophthalmopathy. RNA transcripts were the template for amplifying TCR beta CDR3 regions. HTBI primers were the set used in a first-round RT-PCR of the TCR CDR3. TCRdb called the multiplex PCR reads again in MiXCR, with one record for every CDR3 protein. The data show some 490,000 distinct CDR3 sequences, 20% to 25% seen once. Sequenced material: blood. All receptors come from a woman aged 70-85 years with Graves' ophthalmopathy.

In its sample, this clonotype was seen a few times. This sequence joins TRBV5-1 and TRBJ1-1; TRBD1 agrees at 7 bases. Trimming cost V 3 bases and J 1 base; bases outside gene matches: 6. The CDR3 is made up of 15 amino acids. Germline CDR1 and CDR2: SGHRS and YFSETQ. CDR3 sequence reads: CASSSGQTKNTEAFF. The DNA of the CDR3 is TGCGCCAGCAGCTCGGGACAGACTAAGAACACTGAAGCTTTCTTT.

This clonotype was counted only a few times. The chain links TRBV18 to TRBJ2-1; the D gene is possibly TRBD2 (6 bases). The germline V gene has CDR1 KGHSH and CDR2 LQKENI. V lost 3 bases to trimming and J lost 1 base, with 13 bases between them. This CDR3 contains 16 residues. CDR3 loop: CASSPPGAISYNEQFF. The CDR3 DNA sequence: TGTGCCAGCTCACCCCCGGGAGCGATATCCTACAATGAGCAGTTCTTC.